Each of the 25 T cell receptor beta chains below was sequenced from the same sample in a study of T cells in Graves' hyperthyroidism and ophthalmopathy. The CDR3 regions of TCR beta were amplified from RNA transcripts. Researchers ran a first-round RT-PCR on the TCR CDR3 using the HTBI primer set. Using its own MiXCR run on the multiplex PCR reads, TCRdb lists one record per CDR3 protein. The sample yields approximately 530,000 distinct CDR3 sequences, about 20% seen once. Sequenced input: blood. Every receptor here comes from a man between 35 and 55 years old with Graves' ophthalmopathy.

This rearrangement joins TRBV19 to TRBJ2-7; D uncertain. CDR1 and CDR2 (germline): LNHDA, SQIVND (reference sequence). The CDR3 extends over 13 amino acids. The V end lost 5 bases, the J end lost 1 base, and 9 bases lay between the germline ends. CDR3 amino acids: CASSVDVSYEQYF. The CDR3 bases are TGTGCCAGTAGTGTCGATGTTTCCTACGAGCAGTACTTC.

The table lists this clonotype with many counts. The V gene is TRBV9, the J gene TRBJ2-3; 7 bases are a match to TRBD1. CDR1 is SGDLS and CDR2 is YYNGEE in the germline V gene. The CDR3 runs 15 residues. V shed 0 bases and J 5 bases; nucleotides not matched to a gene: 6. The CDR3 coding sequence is TGTGCCAGCAGCGTAGCTATTTCAGGGGGAGATACGCAGTATTTT. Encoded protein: CASSVAISGGDTQYF.

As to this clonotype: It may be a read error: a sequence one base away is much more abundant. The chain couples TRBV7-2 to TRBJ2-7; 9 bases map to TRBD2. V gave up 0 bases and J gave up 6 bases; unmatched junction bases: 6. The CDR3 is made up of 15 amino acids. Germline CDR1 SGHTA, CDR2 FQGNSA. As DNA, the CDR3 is TGTGCCAGCAGCTTAGCGTCAGCGGGAGGAGGCGAGCAGTACTTC. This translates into CASSLASAGGGEQYF.

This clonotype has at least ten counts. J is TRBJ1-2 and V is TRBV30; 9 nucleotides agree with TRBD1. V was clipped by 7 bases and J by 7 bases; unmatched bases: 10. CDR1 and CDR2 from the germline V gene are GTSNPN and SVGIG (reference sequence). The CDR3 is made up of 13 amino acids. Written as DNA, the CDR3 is TGTGCCTCACAGTCCCGGGACAGGGCTGGCTACACCTTC. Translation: CASQSRDRAGYTF.

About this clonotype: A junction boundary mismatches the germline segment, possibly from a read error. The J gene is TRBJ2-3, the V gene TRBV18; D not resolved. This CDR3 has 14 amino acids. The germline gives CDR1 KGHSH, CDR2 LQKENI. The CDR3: CASSPPVTTETQYF. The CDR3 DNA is TGTGCCAGCTCACCTCCCGTAACCACAGAAACGCAGTATTTT.

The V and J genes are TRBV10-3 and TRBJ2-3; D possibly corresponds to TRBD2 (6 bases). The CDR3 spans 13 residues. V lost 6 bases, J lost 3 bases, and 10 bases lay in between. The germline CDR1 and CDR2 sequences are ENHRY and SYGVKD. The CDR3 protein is CAISRRETDTQYF. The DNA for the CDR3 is TGTGCCATCAGCCGACGGGAGACAGATACGCAGTATTTT.

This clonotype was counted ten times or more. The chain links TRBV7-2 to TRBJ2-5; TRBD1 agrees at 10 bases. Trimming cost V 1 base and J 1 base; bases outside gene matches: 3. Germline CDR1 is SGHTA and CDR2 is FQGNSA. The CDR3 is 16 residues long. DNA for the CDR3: TGTGCCAGCAGCTTAGGGGACAGGGGTCCCCAAGAGACCCAGTACTTC. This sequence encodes CASSLGDRGPQETQYF.

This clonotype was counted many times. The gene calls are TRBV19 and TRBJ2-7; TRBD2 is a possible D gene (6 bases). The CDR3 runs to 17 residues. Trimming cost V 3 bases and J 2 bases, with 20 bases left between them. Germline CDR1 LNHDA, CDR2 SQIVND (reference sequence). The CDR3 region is CASSMWVIDSGAYEQYF. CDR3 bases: TGTGCCAGTAGTATGTGGGTAATCGACTCGGGGGCCTACGAGCAGTACTTC.

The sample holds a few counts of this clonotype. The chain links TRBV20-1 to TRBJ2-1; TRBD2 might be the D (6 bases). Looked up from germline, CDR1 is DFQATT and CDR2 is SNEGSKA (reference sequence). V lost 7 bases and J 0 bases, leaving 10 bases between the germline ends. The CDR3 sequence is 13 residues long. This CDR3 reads CSGAGSSYNEQFF. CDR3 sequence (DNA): TGCAGTGGTGCCGGGAGCTCCTACAATGAGCAGTTCTTC.

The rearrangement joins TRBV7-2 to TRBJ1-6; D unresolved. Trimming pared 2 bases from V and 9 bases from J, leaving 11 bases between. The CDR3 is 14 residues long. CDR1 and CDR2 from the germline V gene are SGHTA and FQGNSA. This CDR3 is CASSLTQRVSPLHF. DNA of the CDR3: TGTGCCAGCAGCTTAACACAACGGGTTTCACCCCTCCACTTT.

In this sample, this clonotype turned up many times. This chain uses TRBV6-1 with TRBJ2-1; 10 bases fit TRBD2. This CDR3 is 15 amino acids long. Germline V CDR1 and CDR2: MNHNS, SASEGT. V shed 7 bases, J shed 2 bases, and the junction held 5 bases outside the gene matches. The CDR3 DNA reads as TGTGCCAGCAACTTAGCGGGGGGTGCCTACAATGAGCAGTTCTTC. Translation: CASNLAGGAYNEQFF.

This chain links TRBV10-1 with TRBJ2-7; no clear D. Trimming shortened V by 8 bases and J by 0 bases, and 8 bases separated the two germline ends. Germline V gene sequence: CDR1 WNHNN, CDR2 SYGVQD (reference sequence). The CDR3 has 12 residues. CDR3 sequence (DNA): TGCGCCAGCTGGGCCATCTCCTACGAGCAGTACTTC. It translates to CASWAISYEQYF.

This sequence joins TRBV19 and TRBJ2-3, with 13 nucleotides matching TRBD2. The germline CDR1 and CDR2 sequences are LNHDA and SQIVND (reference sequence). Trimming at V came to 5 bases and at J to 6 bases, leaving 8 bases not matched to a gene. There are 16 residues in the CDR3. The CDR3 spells CASSSRTSGSRDTQYF. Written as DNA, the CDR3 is TGTGCCAGTAGTTCCCGGACTAGCGGGAGTAGGGATACGCAGTATTTT.

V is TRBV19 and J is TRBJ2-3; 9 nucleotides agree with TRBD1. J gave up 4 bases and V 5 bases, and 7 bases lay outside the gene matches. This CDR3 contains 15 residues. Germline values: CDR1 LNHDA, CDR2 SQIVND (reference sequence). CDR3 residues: CASSRVDRGSDTQYF. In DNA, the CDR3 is TGTGCCAGTAGTCGAGTCGACAGGGGGTCAGATACGCAGTATTTT.

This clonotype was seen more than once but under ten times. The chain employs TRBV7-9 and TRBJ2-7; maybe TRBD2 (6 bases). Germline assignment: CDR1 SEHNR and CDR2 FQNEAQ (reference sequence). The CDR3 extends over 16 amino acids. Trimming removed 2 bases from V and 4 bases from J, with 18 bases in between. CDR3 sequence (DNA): TGTGCCAGCAGCTTAATGGCGGGACGGGACCCATACGAGCAGTACTTC. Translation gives CASSLMAGRDPYEQYF. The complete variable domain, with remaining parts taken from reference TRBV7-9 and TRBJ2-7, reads DTGVSQNPRHKITKRGQNVTFRCDPISEHNRLYWYRQTLGQGPEFLTYFQNEAQLEKSRLLSDRFSAERPKGSFSTLEIQRTEQGDSAMYLCASSLMAGRDPYEQYFGPGTRLTVT.

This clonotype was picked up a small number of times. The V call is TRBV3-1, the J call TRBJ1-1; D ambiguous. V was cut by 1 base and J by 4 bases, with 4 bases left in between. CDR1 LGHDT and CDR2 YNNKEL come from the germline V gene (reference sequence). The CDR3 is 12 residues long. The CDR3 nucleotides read TGTGCCAGCAGCCAAGTTTCCACTGAAGCTTTCTTT. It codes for CASSQVSTEAFF.

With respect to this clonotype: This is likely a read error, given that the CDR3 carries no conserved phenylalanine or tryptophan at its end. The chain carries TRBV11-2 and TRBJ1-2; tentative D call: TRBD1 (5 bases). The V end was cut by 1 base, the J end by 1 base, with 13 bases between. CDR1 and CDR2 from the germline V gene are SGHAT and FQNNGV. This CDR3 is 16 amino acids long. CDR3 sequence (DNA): TGTGCCAGCAGCTTAGCGAAAACAGGTCTTAACTATGGCTACACCTCC. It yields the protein CASSLAKTGLNYGYTS.

The CDR3 bases are TGTGCCAGCAGCTTAGCGTATGGGACCCAGGAAGCTTTCTTT. This translates into CASSLAYGTQEAFF. V is TRBV7-6 and J is TRBJ1-1, with a weak D call TRBD1 (5 bases). Germline CDR1 is SGHVS and CDR2 is FNYEAQ. This CDR3 has 14 residues. The germline V and J ends were trimmed by 0 bases and 8 bases, with 13 bases remaining between them.

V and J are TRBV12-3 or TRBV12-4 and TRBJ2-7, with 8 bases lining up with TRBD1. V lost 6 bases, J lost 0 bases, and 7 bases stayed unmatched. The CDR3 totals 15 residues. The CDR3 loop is CASRAGQGLSYEQYF. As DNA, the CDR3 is TGTGCCAGCAGAGCTGGACAGGGCCTCTCCTACGAGCAGTACTTC.

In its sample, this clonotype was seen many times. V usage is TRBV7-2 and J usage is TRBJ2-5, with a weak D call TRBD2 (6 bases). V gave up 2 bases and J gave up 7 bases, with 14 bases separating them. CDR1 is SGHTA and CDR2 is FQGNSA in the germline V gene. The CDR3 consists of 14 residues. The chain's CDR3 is CASSLTAGLGTQYF. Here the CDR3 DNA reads TGTGCCAGCAGCTTAACCGCGGGGCTCGGGACCCAGTACTTC. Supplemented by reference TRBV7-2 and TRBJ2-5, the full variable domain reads GAGVSQSPSNKVTEKGKDVELRCDPISGHTALYWYRQSLGQGLEFLIYFQGNSAPDKSGLPSDRFSAERTGGSVSTLTIQRTQQEDSAVYLCASSLTAGLGTQYFGPGTRLLVL.

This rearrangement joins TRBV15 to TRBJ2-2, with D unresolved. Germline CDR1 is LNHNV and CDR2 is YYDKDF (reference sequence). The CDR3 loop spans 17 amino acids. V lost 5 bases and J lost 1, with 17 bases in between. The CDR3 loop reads CATSSLILIRNTGELFF. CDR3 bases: TGTGCCACCAGCTCCTTGATACTCATCCGGAACACCGGGGAGCTGTTTTTT. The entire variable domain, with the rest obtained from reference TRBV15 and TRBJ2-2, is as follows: DAMVIQNPRYQVTQFGKPVTLSCSQTLNHNVMYWYQQKSSQAPKLLFHYYDKDFNNEADTPDNFQSRRPNTSFCFLDIRSPGLGDTAMYLCATSSLILIRNTGELFFGEGSRLTVL.

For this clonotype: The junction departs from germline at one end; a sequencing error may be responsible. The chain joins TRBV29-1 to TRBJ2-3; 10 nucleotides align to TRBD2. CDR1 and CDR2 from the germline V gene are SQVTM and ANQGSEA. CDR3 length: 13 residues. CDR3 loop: CSALTSGTGTQYF. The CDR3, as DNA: TGCAGCGCTCTCACTAGCGGGACAGGTACGCAGTATTTT.

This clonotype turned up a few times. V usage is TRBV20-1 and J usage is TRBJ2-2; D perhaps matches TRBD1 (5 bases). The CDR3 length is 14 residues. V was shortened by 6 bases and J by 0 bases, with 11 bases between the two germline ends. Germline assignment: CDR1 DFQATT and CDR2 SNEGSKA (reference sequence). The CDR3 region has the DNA TGCAGTGCCAAGGACACAGCGAACACCGGGGAGCTGTTTTTT. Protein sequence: CSAKDTANTGELFF.

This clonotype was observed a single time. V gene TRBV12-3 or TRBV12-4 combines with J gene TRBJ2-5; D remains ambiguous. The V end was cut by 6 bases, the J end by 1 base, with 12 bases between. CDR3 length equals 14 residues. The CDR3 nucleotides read TGTGCCAGCAGCGGCGACATACTCCAAGAGACCCAGTACTTC. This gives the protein CASSGDILQETQYF.

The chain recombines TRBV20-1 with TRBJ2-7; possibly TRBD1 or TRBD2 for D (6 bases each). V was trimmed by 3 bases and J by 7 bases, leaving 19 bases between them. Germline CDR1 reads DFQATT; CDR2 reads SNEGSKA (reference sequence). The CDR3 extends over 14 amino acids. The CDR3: CSARIQGRGGEQYF. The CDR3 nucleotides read TGCAGTGCTAGGATACAGGGAAGGGGAGGAGAGCAGTACTTC.